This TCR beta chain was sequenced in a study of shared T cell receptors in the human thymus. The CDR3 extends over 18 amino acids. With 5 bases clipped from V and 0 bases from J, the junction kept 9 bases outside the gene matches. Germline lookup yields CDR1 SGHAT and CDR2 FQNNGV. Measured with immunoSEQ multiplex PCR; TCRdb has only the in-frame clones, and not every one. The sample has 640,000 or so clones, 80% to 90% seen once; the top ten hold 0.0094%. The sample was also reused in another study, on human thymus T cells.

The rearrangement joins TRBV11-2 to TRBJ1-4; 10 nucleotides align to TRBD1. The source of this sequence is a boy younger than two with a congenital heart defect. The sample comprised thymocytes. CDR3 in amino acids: CASSVGTGENPTNEKLFF. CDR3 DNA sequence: TGTGCCAGCAGCGTCGGGACAGGGGAAAACCCAACTAATGAAAAACTGTTTTTT.